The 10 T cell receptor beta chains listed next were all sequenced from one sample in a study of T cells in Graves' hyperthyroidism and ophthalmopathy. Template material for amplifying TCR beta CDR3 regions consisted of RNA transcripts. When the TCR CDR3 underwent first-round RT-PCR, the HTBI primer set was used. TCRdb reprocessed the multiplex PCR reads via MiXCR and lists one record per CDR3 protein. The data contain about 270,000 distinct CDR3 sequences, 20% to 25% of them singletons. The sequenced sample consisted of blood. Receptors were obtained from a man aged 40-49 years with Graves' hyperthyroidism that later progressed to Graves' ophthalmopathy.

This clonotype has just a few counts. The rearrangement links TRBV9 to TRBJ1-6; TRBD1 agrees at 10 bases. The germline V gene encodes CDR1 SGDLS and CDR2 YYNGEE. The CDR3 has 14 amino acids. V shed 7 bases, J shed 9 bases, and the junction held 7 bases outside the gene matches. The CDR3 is CASGRDRGASPLHF. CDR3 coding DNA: TGTGCCAGCGGCCGGGACAGGGGAGCTTCACCCCTCCACTTT.

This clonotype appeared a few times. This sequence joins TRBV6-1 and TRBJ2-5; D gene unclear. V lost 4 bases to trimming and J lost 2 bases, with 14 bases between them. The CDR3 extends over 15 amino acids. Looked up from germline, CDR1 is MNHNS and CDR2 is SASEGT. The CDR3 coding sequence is TGTGCCAGCAGTGGTTCACGGAGAACACAAGAGACCCAGTACTTC. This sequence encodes CASSGSRRTQETQYF.

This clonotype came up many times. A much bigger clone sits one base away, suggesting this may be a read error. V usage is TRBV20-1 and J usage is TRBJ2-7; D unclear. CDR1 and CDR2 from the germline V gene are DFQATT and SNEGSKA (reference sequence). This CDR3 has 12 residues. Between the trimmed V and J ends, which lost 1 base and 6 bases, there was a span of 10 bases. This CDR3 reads CSARGIHCEQYF. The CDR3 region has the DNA TGCAGTGCTAGAGGGATACACTGCGAGCAGTACTTC.

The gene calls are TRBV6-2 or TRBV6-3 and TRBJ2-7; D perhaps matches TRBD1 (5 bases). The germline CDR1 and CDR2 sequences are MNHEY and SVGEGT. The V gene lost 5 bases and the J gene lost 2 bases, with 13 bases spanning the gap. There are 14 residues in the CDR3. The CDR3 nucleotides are TGTGCCAGCAGTCAAAGGACACGAACCTACGAGCAGTACTTC. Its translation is CASSQRTRTYEQYF.

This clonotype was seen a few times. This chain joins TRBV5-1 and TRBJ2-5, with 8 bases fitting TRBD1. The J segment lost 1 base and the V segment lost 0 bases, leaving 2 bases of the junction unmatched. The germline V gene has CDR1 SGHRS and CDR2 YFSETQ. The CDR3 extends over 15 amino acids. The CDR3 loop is CASSLGQGFQETQYF. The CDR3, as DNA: TGCGCCAGCAGCTTGGGACAGGGGTTCCAAGAGACCCAGTACTTC.

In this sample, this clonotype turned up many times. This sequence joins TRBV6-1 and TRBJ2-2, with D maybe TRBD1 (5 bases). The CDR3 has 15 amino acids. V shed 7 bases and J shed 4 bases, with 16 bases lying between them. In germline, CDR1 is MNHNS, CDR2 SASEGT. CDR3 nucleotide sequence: TGTGCCAGCACCCAGGACCAGGGTGGCACCGGGGAGCTGTTTTTT. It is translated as CASTQDQGGTGELFF.

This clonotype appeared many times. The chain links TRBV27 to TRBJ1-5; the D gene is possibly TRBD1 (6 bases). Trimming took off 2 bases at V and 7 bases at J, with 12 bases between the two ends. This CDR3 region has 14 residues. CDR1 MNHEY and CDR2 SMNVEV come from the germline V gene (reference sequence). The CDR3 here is CASSLHRDRQPQHF. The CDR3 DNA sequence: TGTGCCAGCAGTTTACACAGGGATCGACAGCCCCAGCATTTT.

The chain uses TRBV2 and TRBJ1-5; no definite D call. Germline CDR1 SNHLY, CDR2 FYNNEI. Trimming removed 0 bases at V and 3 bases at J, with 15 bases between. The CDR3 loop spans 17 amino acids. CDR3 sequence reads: CASSEAGVLGPNQPQHF. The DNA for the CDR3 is TGTGCCAGCAGTGAAGCAGGAGTGTTAGGACCCAATCAGCCCCAGCATTTT.

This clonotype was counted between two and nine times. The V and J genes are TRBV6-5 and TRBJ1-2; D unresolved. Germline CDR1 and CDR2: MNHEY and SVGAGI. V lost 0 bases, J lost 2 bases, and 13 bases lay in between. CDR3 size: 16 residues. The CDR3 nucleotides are TGTGCCAGCAGTTACTCGGAAGGAAAGACGAACTATGGCTACACCTTC. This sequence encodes CASSYSEGKTNYGYTF.

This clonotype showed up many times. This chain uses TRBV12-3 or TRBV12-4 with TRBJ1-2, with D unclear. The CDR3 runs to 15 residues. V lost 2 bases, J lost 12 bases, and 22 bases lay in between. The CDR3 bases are TGTGCCAGCAGTTTAATGCAGTCATCTTACGGAGGCCACACCTTC. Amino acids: CASSLMQSSYGGHTF.